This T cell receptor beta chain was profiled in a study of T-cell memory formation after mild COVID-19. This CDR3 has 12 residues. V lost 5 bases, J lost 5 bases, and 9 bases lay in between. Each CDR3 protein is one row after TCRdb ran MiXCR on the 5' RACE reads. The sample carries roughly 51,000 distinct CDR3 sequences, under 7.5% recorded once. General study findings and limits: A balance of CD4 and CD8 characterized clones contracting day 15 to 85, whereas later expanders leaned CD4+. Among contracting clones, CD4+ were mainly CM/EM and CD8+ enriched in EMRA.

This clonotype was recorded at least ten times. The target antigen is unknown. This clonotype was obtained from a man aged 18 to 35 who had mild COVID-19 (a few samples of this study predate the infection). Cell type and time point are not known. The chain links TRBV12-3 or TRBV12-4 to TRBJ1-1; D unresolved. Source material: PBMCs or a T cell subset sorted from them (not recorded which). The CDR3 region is CASSADGTEAFF. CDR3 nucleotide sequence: TGTGCCAGCAGTGCCGACGGTACTGAAGCTTTCTTT.